Following are 9 T cell receptor beta chains from one sample sequenced in a study of T cells in Graves' hyperthyroidism and ophthalmopathy. RNA transcripts gave rise to amplified TCR beta CDR3 regions. The TCR CDR3 was amplified in a first-round RT-PCR using the HTBI primer set. TCRdb re-called the multiplex PCR reads with MiXCR, one entry per CDR3 protein. The table includes over 350,000 distinct CDR3 sequences, around 15% detected once. Specimen: blood. All receptors come from a man in his late teens or twenties with Graves' ophthalmopathy.

This clonotype was counted many times. This chain connects TRBV12-3 or TRBV12-4 to TRBJ1-5; D remains ambiguous. The CDR3 totals 13 residues. Trimming left V 7 bases short and J 4 bases short, with 11 bases between. The CDR3 DNA reads TGTGCCAGCACCACCGGACCAAATCAGCCCCAGCATTTT. Amino acids: CASTTGPNQPQHF.

This clonotype turned up a few times. A read error is possible here, since a much larger clone lies one base away. J is TRBJ1-1 and V is TRBV30; D remains ambiguous. The V end was cut by 0 bases, the J end by 3 bases, with 8 bases between. The CDR3 consists of 13 residues. The V gene's germline CDR1 is GTSNPN and CDR2 SVGIG (reference sequence). CDR3 sequence: CAWSVLVDTEAFF. The CDR3 DNA follows: TGTGCCTGGAGTGTACTCGTGGACACTGAAGCTTTCTTT.

This clonotype was recorded many times. The chain couples TRBV6-1 to TRBJ2-6; possible D gene TRBD2, 6 bases. This CDR3 spans 15 amino acids. Trimming removed 4 bases from V and 1 base from J, with 8 bases in between. Germline V gene data show CDR1 as MNHNS and CDR2 as SASEGT. In DNA, the CDR3 is TGTGCCAGCAGTGTGGAGGGTTCTGGGGCCAACGTCCTGACTTTC. Protein: CASSVEGSGANVLTF.

This clonotype occurred a few times. One base away lies a much larger clone, so this may be a sequencing read error. J is TRBJ1-2 and V is TRBV7-2, with a tentative D call TRBD1 (5 bases). The CDR3 extends over 14 amino acids. Trimming pared 5 bases from V and 7 bases from J, leaving 17 bases between. Germline CDR1 SGHTA, CDR2 FQGNSA. In nucleotides, the CDR3 is TGTGCCAGCAGCCGGCCGACAGTCCCCTTTGGCTACACCTTC. Its protein is CASSRPTVPFGYTF. Looking up the rest from reference TRBV7-2 and TRBJ1-2 gives the full variable domain: GAGVSQSPSNKVTEKGKDVELRCDPISGHTALYWYRQSLGQGLEFLIYFQGNSAPDKSGLPSDRFSAERTGGSVSTLTIQRTQQEDSAVYLCASSRPTVPFGYTFGSGTRLTVV.

This clonotype appeared many times. The chain employs TRBV7-2 and TRBJ2-7, with D hard to call. V lost 5 bases and J lost 1, with 12 bases in between. The CDR3 has 14 amino acids. Looked up from germline, CDR1 is SGHTA and CDR2 is FQGNSA. The CDR3 sequence: CASSVVLGSYEQYF. CDR3 DNA sequence: TGTGCCAGCAGCGTTGTATTAGGTTCCTACGAGCAGTACTTC.

This clonotype was observed a handful of times. The chain has TRBV19 and TRBJ1-1, with no clear D. There are 11 residues in the CDR3. With 2 bases removed from V and 8 bases from J, the gap between germline ends came to 6 bases. In germline, CDR1 is LNHDA, CDR2 SQIVND (reference sequence). The CDR3 DNA sequence: TGTGCCAGTAGTATAAGAGAGGAAGCTTTCTTT. Amino acids: CASSIREEAFF.

CDR3 nucleotide sequence: TGCAGCCCGATGAGGGGGAATACGCAGTATTTT. This sequence encodes CSPMRGNTQYF. The chain joins TRBV29-1 to TRBJ2-3; D may be TRBD1 (6 bases). Trimming pared 8 bases from V and 7 bases from J, leaving 13 bases between. Germline V lookup: CDR1 SQVTM, CDR2 ANQGSEA. The CDR3 runs to 11 residues.

This sequence joins TRBV5-8 and TRBJ2-1; D not resolved. The germline V gene has CDR1 SGHTS and CDR2 YDEGEE. There are 13 residues in the CDR3. The V end was cut by 4 bases, the J end by 4 bases, with 9 bases between. The CDR3 DNA reads TGTGCCAGCAGCCAGACATTGTACAATGAGCAGTTCTTC. Residues: CASSQTLYNEQFF.

The V call is TRBV20-1, the J call TRBJ1-5, with D tentatively TRBD1 (6 bases). There are 16 residues in the CDR3. V lost 4 bases and J 1 base, leaving 17 bases between the germline ends. The germline CDR1 and CDR2 sequences are DFQATT and SNEGSKA (reference sequence). CDR3 nucleotides: TGCAGTGCTACGGCCCGGGGGGCGGAGAGCAATCAGCCCCAGCATTTT. It yields the protein CSATARGAESNQPQHF.